Below are 5 T cell receptor beta chains sequenced from a single sample in a study of Tregs in tolerant kidney transplant recipients. The data were produced by immunoSEQ multiplex PCR, yet TCRdb's version contains in-frame clones alone and is incomplete. The sample lists roughly 45,000 clones, under 95% occurring once. Sample: Tregs from blood. The receptors stem from a human donor in good health.

This clone was counted once. The genes are TRBV9 and TRBJ2-7; D gene unclear. V was shortened by 3 bases and J by 4 bases, with 8 bases between the two germline ends. The germline V gene encodes CDR1 SGDLS and CDR2 YYNGEE. The CDR3 consists of 12 residues. In DNA, the CDR3 is TGTGCCAGCAGCGATGGTGGATACGAGCAGTACTTC. As protein: CASSDGGYEQYF.

The chain uses TRBV6-6 and TRBJ2-2; D is undetermined. Germline CDR1 and CDR2: MNHNY and SVGAGI (reference sequence). CDR3 length: 12 amino acids. V was cut by 3 bases and J by 5 bases, with 4 bases left in between. CDR3 in amino acids: CASSYSTGELFF. The DNA for the CDR3 is TGTGCCAGCAGTTATTCGACCGGGGAGCTGTTTTTT.

The chain is built from TRBV30 and TRBJ1-6, with 8 bases identical to TRBD1. The CDR3 has 16 amino acids. Per the germline V gene, CDR1 is GTSNPN and CDR2 is SVGIG (reference sequence). V gave up 2 bases and J gave up 7 bases; unmatched junction bases: 10. DNA for the CDR3: TGTGCCTGGAGTCACAGCCGGGACAGGCGAAATTCACCCCTCCACTTT. Translated: CAWSHSRDRRNSPLHF. Filled out from reference TRBV30 and TRBJ1-6, the complete variable domain reads SQTIHQWPATLVQPVGSPLSLECTVEGTSNPNLYWYRQAAGRGLQLLFYSVGIGQISSEVPQNLSASRPQDRQFILSSKKLLLSDSGFYLCAWSHSRDRRNSPLHFGNGTRLTVT.

The chain joins TRBV7-9 to TRBJ1-1; 8 nucleotides line up with TRBD1. The CDR3 contains 16 residues. V dropped 5 bases and J dropped 0; count of bases not matched to a gene: 8. Germline lookup yields CDR1 SEHNR and CDR2 FQNEAQ (reference sequence). The CDR3 protein is CASSPQGALMNTEAFF. The CDR3 nucleotides read TGTGCCAGCAGCCCCCAGGGGGCTTTAATGAACACTGAAGCTTTCTTT.

The chain couples TRBV4-1 to TRBJ2-5; D is perhaps TRBD1 (5 bases). The CDR3 has 12 residues. Trimming stripped 8 bases from V and 7 bases from J, with 14 bases between. CDR1 and CDR2 from the germline V gene are MGHRA and YSYEKL. CDR3 in DNA: TGCGCCAGCTTCGCAGGGTACGGGACCCAGTACTTC. Protein: CASFAGYGTQYF.